One and the same sample provided the 27 T cell receptor beta chains below, sequenced in a study of tissue T cells after allogeneic stem cell transplantation. Sample time point: mouse harvest day 7 after allogeneic transplant. Each mouse received 10^7 T-cell-depleted marrow cells plus 10^6 splenic CD5+ T cells by tail vein. TCRdb's table, derived via immunoSEQ multiplex PCR, lists solely in-frame clones and lacks some. This table holds about 8,200 clones, around half found once. What was sequenced was gut tissue. These receptors were taken from a female BALB/c mouse given C57BL/6 T cells with graft-versus-host disease after an allogeneic hematopoietic cell transplant.

Comments on this clone: The genes are named according to mouse. The read is 1 residue too short to cover the CDR3 end, so that end is filled in from the germline J gene. The chain carries TRBV26 and TRBJ1-3; D is possibly TRBD1 (5 bases). The CDR3 is made up of 14 amino acids. Trimming removed 6 bases from V and 0 bases from J, with 9 bases in between. The V gene's germline CDR1 is KGHPV and CDR2 FQNQEV (reference sequence). The DNA read from the CDR3 is TGTGCCAGCAGCCCGACAGATTCTGGAAATACGCTCTAT. Translation: CASSPTDSGNTLY. The entire CDR3 reads CASSPTDSGNTLYF.

This clone has a handful of counts. Mouse gene names and germline throughout. Coverage ceases 1 residue before the CDR3 finishes, and the germline J gene fills in the end. This rearrangement joins TRBV26 to TRBJ2-4; D gene unclear. V was clipped by 2 bases and J by 0 bases, with 3 bases between them. This CDR3 region has 13 residues. The germline gives CDR1 KGHPV, CDR2 FQNQEV (reference sequence). The sequenced part of the CDR3 DNA is TGTGCCAGCAGTCTGGATAGTCAAAACACCTTGTAC. It yields the protein CASSLDSQNTLY. The CDR3 as a whole reads CASSLDSQNTLYF.

On this clone: The gene names given are mouse names. The read is 1 residue too short to cover the CDR3 end, so that end is filled in from the germline J gene. The rearrangement links TRBV3 to TRBJ2-7; D is unclear. V was pared by 5 bases and J by 0 bases, with 5 bases between. Germline V gene lookup returns CDR1 SNHLY and CDR2 FYNGKV (reference sequence). The CDR3 loop spans 12 amino acids. The CDR3 region is CASSPLSYEQYF. CDR3 DNA, as far as it was read: TGTGCCAGCAGCCCCCTCTCCTATGAACAGTAC. Full variable domain (rest looked up from reference TRBV3 and TRBJ2-7): GPKVLQIPSHQIIDMGQMVTLNCDPVSNHLYFYWYKQILGQQMEFLVNFYNGKVMEKSKLFKDQFSVERPDGSYFTLKIQPTALEDSAVYFCASSPLSYEQYFGPGTRLTVL.

This clone was observed a few times. Mouse gene names apply. The CDR3 end falls 1 residue outside the read, so it is completed with the germline J gene. The chain is built from TRBV16 and TRBJ2-2; 7 bases align to TRBD1. The V gene's germline CDR1 is SGHSA and CDR2 FRNQAP. This CDR3 is 14 amino acids long. After removal of 5 bases from V and 2 bases from J, the junction contained 2 bases not matched to a gene. The DNA read from the CDR3 is TGTGCAAGCAGCGCGGGACAGAACACCGGGCAGCTCTAC. This translates into CASSAGQNTGQLY. The CDR3 as a whole reads CASSAGQNTGQLYF. Combining the CDR3 with reference TRBV16 and TRBJ2-2 gives the whole variable domain NAGVIQTPRHKVTGKGQEATLWCEPISGHSAVFWYRQTIVQGLEFLTYFRNQAPIDDSGMPKERFSAQMPNQSHSTLKIQSTQPQDSAVYLCASSAGQNTGQLYFGEGSKLTVL.

Concerning this clone: The genes are named according to mouse. The CDR3 protein is CASRDNAETLYF. CDR3 DNA (partial): TGTGCCAGCAGGGACAATGCAGAAACGCTGTAT. The chain links TRBV15 to TRBJ2-3; TRBD1 might be the D (5 bases). The sequenced fragment ends 1 residue before the CDR3 boundary, so the rest is inferred from the germline J gene. CDR1 SGHND and CDR2 FRSKSL come from the germline V gene. The CDR3 length is 12 residues. The V and J ends lost 6 bases and 2 bases respectively, with 6 bases between them. Drawing the rest from reference TRBV15 and TRBJ2-3, the complete variable domain is DAGVTQTPRHEVAEKGQTIILKCEPVSGHNDLFWYRQTKIQGLELLSYFRSKSLMEDGGAFKDRFKAEMLNSSFSTLKIQPTEPKDSAVYLCASRDNAETLYFGSGTRLTVL.

Of note for this clone: Gene names denote mouse genes. The read stops 1 residue short of the end of the CDR3; the missing end is completed from the germline J gene. The rearrangement uses TRBV12-2 and TRBJ2-3; no firm D call. Germline CDR1 is SGHLS and CDR2 is HYDKME. V gave up 0 bases and J gave up 0 bases, with 9 bases separating them. This CDR3 has 15 amino acids. CDR3 bases read: TGTGCCAGCTCTCTCGAAACATCTAGTGCAGAAACGCTGTAT. This translates into CASSLETSSAETLY. Given in full, the CDR3 is CASSLETSSAETLYF.

A note on this clone: Gene names are the mouse ones. The read is 1 residue too short to cover the CDR3 end, so that end is filled in from the germline J gene. V usage is TRBV16 and J usage is TRBJ2-5; TRBD2 agrees at 8 bases. With V trimmed by 4 bases and J by 3 bases, 6 bases remained unmatched. The CDR3 has 15 amino acids. Per the germline V gene, CDR1 is SGHSA and CDR2 is FRNQAP. This CDR3 is CASSSPTGVQDTQYF. The CDR3 bases that were read are TGTGCAAGCAGCTCTCCGACTGGGGTACAAGACACCCAGTAC.

This clone is medium-sized (0.01 to 0.1%) by share. Mouse names are used for the genes. The read ends 1 residue early relative to the CDR3; the germline J gene fills the gap. This chain uses TRBV13-2 with TRBJ1-2, with D perhaps matching TRBD1 (6 bases). Germline CDR1 reads NNHNN; CDR2 reads SYGAGS (reference sequence). V was cut by 0 bases and J by 4 bases, with 10 bases left in between. CDR3 length equals 14 residues. The DNA read from the CDR3 is TGTGCCAGCGGTGATGTGGGGGCGGGCTCCGACTACACC. Its protein is CASGDVGAGSDYT. The whole CDR3 reads CASGDVGAGSDYTF.

In the case of this clone: Gene names refer to mouse genes. The read is 1 residue too short to cover the CDR3 end, so that end is filled in from the germline J gene. V gene TRBV26 combines with J gene TRBJ2-2; 8 bases agree with TRBD2. V trimming: 1 base; J trimming: 2 bases; junction bases outside the gene matches: 0. The V gene's germline CDR1 is KGHPV and CDR2 FQNQEV (reference sequence). The CDR3 runs 15 residues. Incomplete CDR3 DNA: TGTGCCAGCAGTCTGTACTGGGGGAACACCGGGCAGCTCTAC. Translated, it gives CASSLYWGNTGQLY. The entire CDR3 reads CASSLYWGNTGQLYF. The variable domain in full, completed from reference TRBV26 and TRBJ2-2, reads NSKVIQTPRYLVKGQGQKAKMRCIPEKGHPVVFWYQQNKNNEFKFLINFQNQEVLQQIDMTEKRFSAECPSNSPCSLEIQSSEAGDSALYLCASSLYWGNTGQLYFGEGSKLTVL.

About this clone: Mouse gene names and germline throughout. The CDR3 end is not reached by the read, which stops 1 residue before it; the germline J gene fills it in. This chain links TRBV23 with TRBJ2-7; the DNA was not compared with TRBD2, the D call given in the table. This CDR3 comprises 14 residues. Germline V lookup: CDR1 KGHTA, CDR2 FQNQQP. The CDR3 here is CSSSQSAGGYEQYF. CDR3 DNA (partial): TGCTCCAGCAGTCAATCTGCTGGGGGCTATGAACAGTAC. Full variable domain (outside the CDR3, taken from reference TRBV23 and TRBJ2-7): DAAVTQKPRYLIKMKGQEAEMKCIPEKGHTAVFWYQQKQSKELKFLIYFQNQQPLDQIDMVKERFSAVCPSSSLCSLGIRTCEAEDSALYLCSSSQSAGGYEQYFGPGTRLTVL.

A single count supports this clone. All gene names here are mouse names. Read data end 1 residue before the CDR3 end; the end is taken from the germline J gene. The V call is TRBV13-3, the J call TRBJ2-3, with 13 bases matching TRBD2. Unmatched junction bases numbered 5, after V lost 0 bases and J lost 7 bases. Germline CDR1 reads NNHDY; CDR2 reads SYVADS. The CDR3 is 16 amino acids. Partial CDR3 DNA: TGTGCCAGCAGTGATGCGGACTGGGGGGGCGCAAAAACGCTGTAT. Amino acid sequence: CASSDADWGGAKTLY. The CDR3 reads in full as CASSDADWGGAKTLYF.

In regard to this clone: Mouse gene names apply. The read ends 1 residue before the CDR3 terminus; that terminus is restored from the germline J gene. The chain employs TRBV19 and TRBJ2-1; a weak D match, TRBD1 (6 bases). From germline, CDR1 is FNHDT and CDR2 SITEND (reference sequence). The CDR3 loop spans 15 amino acids. Trimming shortened V by 3 bases and J by 0 bases, and 10 bases separated the two germline ends. The CDR3 sequence is CASSTGTNNYAEQFF. Incomplete CDR3 DNA: TGTGCCAGCAGTACCGGGACAAATAACTATGCTGAGCAGTTC.

In its sample, this clone was seen a few times. Mouse germline and gene names are used. The read halts 1 residue ahead of the CDR3 end, with the missing end drawn from the germline J gene. The J gene is TRBJ2-7, the V gene TRBV1, with D perhaps TRBD1 (6 bases). In germline, CDR1 is NSQYPW, CDR2 LRSPGD (reference sequence). Trimming took 5 bases from V and 1 from J, leaving 6 bases between them. The CDR3 loop spans 12 amino acids. The CDR3 DNA, read in part, is TGCACCTGCAGTCAGGGGTCCTATGAACAGTAC. Its translation is CTCSQGSYEQY. The entire CDR3 is CTCSQGSYEQYF.

As concerns this clone: Gene labels here are mouse ones. The CDR3 end falls 1 residue outside the read, so it is completed with the germline J gene. The V gene is TRBV16, the J gene TRBJ2-7; D not resolved. Trimming shortened V by 2 bases and J by 0 bases, and 2 bases separated the two germline ends. Germline V gene data show CDR1 as SGHSA and CDR2 as FRNQAP. The CDR3 is 12 amino acids. The CDR3 reads CASSLSSYEQYF. CDR3 DNA, as far as it was read: TGTGCAAGCAGCTTAAGCTCCTATGAACAGTAC.

Concerning this clone: The genes and germline here are from mouse. The read stops 1 residue short of the end of the CDR3; the missing end is completed from the germline J gene. The genes are TRBV16 and TRBJ2-5; D possibly corresponds to TRBD2 (7 bases). The CDR3 contains 14 residues. V lost 2 bases and J 3 bases, leaving 9 bases between the germline ends. Per the germline V gene, CDR1 is SGHSA and CDR2 is FRNQAP. Here the CDR3 reads CASSLRGAQDTQYF. Incomplete CDR3 DNA: TGTGCAAGCAGCTTAAGGGGGGCGCAAGACACCCAGTAC.

This clone came up a few times. The genes and germline here are from mouse. Coverage ceases 1 residue before the CDR3 finishes, and the germline J gene fills in the end. V gene TRBV5 combines with J gene TRBJ2-5; TRBD2 aligns across 10 bases. V lost 2 bases to trimming and J lost 0 bases; unmatched junction nucleotides: 2. The CDR3 is made up of 16 amino acids. Germline CDR1 and CDR2: LGHNA and YNLKQL (reference sequence). The CDR3: CASSQTGGGNQDTQYF. CDR3 DNA, as far as it was read: TGTGCCAGCAGCCAAACTGGGGGGGGTAACCAAGACACCCAGTAC.

Concerning this clone itself: Gene and germline names: mouse. The DNA read from the CDR3 is TGTGCCAGCAGTGAGGGGACAGGTCCCTTGTAC. Its translation: CASSEGTGPLY. The entire CDR3 reads CASSEGTGPLYF. The chain recombines TRBV13-3 with TRBJ2-4; TRBD1 aligns across 8 bases. The read is 1 residue too short to cover the CDR3 end, so that end is filled in from the germline J gene. Losses at the gene ends were 2 bases for V and 10 bases for J; bases not matched to a gene: 3. CDR1 and CDR2 from the germline V gene are NNHDY and SYVADS. The CDR3 is 12 amino acids.

As for this clone: Genes and germline are mouse. The read falls 1 residue short of the CDR3 end, and the missing part is taken from the germline J gene. J is TRBJ2-5 and V is TRBV29; D remains ambiguous. V was pared by 4 bases and J by 6 bases, with 11 bases between. CDR1 and CDR2 (germline): MSHET, SYDVDS. This CDR3 is 13 amino acids long. The CDR3 DNA, read in part, is TGTGCTAGCAGTTCGCCCGGTGGGGACACCCAGTAC. Translated, it gives CASSSPGGDTQY. The CDR3 in full is CASSSPGGDTQYF.

As for this clone: Mouse germline and gene names are used. The observed sequence ends 1 residue before the CDR3 terminus, with the missing tail filled in from the germline J gene. This sample also contains other DNA sequences that code for the same CDR3. The genes are TRBV3 and TRBJ1-5, with D possibly being TRBD1 (5 bases). Germline V gene lookup returns CDR1 SNHLY and CDR2 FYNGKV (reference sequence). V lost 3 bases and J lost 0, with 6 bases in between. The CDR3 runs to 14 residues. The part of the CDR3 DNA that was read is TGTGCCAGCAGCTTGAGGGGTAACAACCAGGCTCCGCTT. It yields the protein CASSLRGNNQAPL. The entire CDR3 is CASSLRGNNQAPLF.

About this clone itself: Mouse gene names apply. The observed sequence ends 1 residue before the CDR3 terminus, with the missing tail filled in from the germline J gene. This rearrangement joins TRBV29 to TRBJ2-5; D gene ambiguous. V lost 0 bases and J 4 bases, leaving 8 bases between the germline ends. The CDR3 totals 14 residues. In germline, CDR1 is MSHET, CDR2 SYDVDS. The CDR3 protein is CASSLSWQKDTQYF. The covered CDR3 bases are TGTGCTAGCAGTTTATCGTGGCAGAAAGACACCCAGTAC. The whole variable domain, remainder taken from reference TRBV29 and TRBJ2-5, is DMKVTQMPRYLIKRMGENVLLECGQDMSHETMYWYRQDPGLGLQLIYISYDVDSNSEGDIPKGYRVSRKKREHFSLILDSAKTNQTSVYFCASSLSWQKDTQYFGPGTRLLVL.

Judged by abundance, this clone is medium-sized (0.01 to 0.1%). Gene names refer to mouse genes. Read sequence stops 1 residue before the CDR3 end, and the germline J gene provides the missing end. This sample also contains other DNA sequences that code for the same CDR3. The rearrangement links TRBV26 to TRBJ1-3; D uncertain. The CDR3 loop spans 14 amino acids. Between the trimmed V and J ends, which lost 4 bases and 0 bases, there was a span of 7 bases. Germline CDR1 reads KGHPV; CDR2 reads FQNQEV (reference sequence). Incomplete CDR3 DNA: TGTGCCAGCAGTCCAGACATTTCTGGAAATACGCTCTAT. Translated: CASSPDISGNTLY. The entire CDR3 protein reads CASSPDISGNTLYF.

The sample holds a few counts of this clone. Gene names are the mouse ones. The read comes to an end 1 residue before the CDR3 does, leaving the germline J gene to fill in the end. V is TRBV26 and J is TRBJ2-1, with 9 bases matching TRBD1. Germline lookup yields CDR1 KGHPV and CDR2 FQNQEV (reference sequence). V trimming: 4 bases; J trimming: 6 bases; junction bases outside the gene matches: 4. The CDR3 runs to 14 residues. The CDR3 sequence is CASSPYRGPAEQFF. Partial CDR3 DNA: TGTGCCAGCAGTCCTTACAGGGGGCCTGCTGAGCAGTTC.

Worth noting for this clone: Gene names refer to mouse genes. The missing CDR3 end, 1 residue past where the read stops, is filled in from the germline J gene. The chain carries TRBV12-2 and TRBJ2-2; 12 bases are a match to TRBD2. The CDR3 extends over 17 amino acids. V gave up 4 bases and J gave up 0 bases; unmatched junction bases: 5. Germline V CDR1 and CDR2: SGHLS, HYDKME. The CDR3 here is CASSPGLGGTNTGQLYF. CDR3 DNA, as far as it was read: TGTGCCAGCTCCCCGGGACTGGGGGGCACAAACACCGGGCAGCTCTAC.

Worth noting for this clone: Gene names and germline refer to mouse. The DNA ends 1 residue before the CDR3 does, and the rest of the CDR3 is filled in from the germline J gene. The chain combines TRBV5 with TRBJ1-1; 9 bases fit TRBD1. The germline V gene encodes CDR1 LGHNA and CDR2 YNLKQL (reference sequence). The CDR3 runs 10 residues. Trimming removed 8 bases from V and 10 bases from J; junction bases left unmatched: 2. The CDR3 bases that were read are TGTGCCAGCGGGACAGGGCGAGTCTTC. It yields the protein CASGTGRVF. The whole CDR3 sequence is CASGTGRVFF.

This clone was seen more than once but under ten times. Gene labels here are mouse ones. From the germline J gene comes the end of the CDR3, since the read stops 1 residue before it. The rearrangement joins TRBV19 to TRBJ1-4; D is possibly TRBD1 (5 bases). The V end was cut by 4 bases, the J end by 0 bases, with 13 bases between. There are 16 residues in the CDR3. CDR1 is FNHDT, CDR2 SITEND, per germline (reference sequence). CDR3 DNA, as far as it was read: TGTGCCAGCAGTCCGACAGTACCTTTTTCCAACGAAAGATTATTT. Translated: CASSPTVPFSNERLF. The whole CDR3 protein reads CASSPTVPFSNERLFF.

For this clone: Gene names denote mouse genes. The read ends 1 residue shy of where the CDR3 ends; the end is completed using the germline J gene. The J gene is TRBJ2-7, the V gene TRBV3; the match to TRBD2 covers 13 bases. Per germline, CDR1 SNHLY and CDR2 FYNGKV (reference sequence). The CDR3 is 15 residues long. With V trimmed by 6 bases and J by 3 bases, 5 bases remained unmatched. CDR3: CASRPGTGGVYEQYF. The DNA read from the CDR3 is TGTGCCAGCAGGCCCGGGACTGGGGGGGTCTATGAACAGTAC.

This clone was counted between two and nine times. The gene names given are mouse names. The CDR3 end is not reached by the read, which stops 1 residue before it; the germline J gene fills it in. The chain couples TRBV5 to TRBJ1-1; a weak D match, TRBD1 (5 bases). Trimming cost V 0 bases and J 1 base, with 9 bases left between them. Germline CDR1 reads LGHNA; CDR2 reads YNLKQL (reference sequence). The CDR3 loop spans 15 amino acids. CDR3 residues: CASSQETGGNTEVFF. CDR3 bases read: TGTGCCAGCAGCCAAGAGACCGGGGGAAACACAGAAGTCTTC.